This TCR beta chain was sequenced in a study of T cells after yellow fever vaccination. Overall study: With SMART-Seq v4 Ultra Low Input, the fractions containing low cell numbers were prepared.

UMIs were added to TCR cDNA along with a universal primer site when it was made by 5'RACE template switching. TCRdb re-called the 5' RACE reads with MiXCR, one entry per CDR3 protein. The sample consists of around 310,000 distinct CDR3 sequences, roughly 9.4% of them appearing once. Overall study results and limits: Repertoires sorted by FACS could include abundant clonotypes that are contaminants from the bulk population. The secondary T-cell response peaked on day 5, not day 15, but was weaker.

Trimming cost V 0 bases and J 2 bases; bases outside gene matches: 7. CDR3 length equals 17 residues. Per germline, CDR1 LGHNA and CDR2 YNFKEQ. This clonotype has more than one count but fewer than ten. Its specificity is unknown. The receptor's source is a young man who received the YFV17D yellow fever vaccine. The chain carries TRBV4-2 and TRBJ2-1; TRBD1 matches 7 bases. This material consisted of PBMCs, taken on the day of the first yellow fever vaccination. The DNA for the CDR3 is TGTGCCAGCAGCCAAGACGGGACAGCATTTACCTACAATGAGCAGTTCTTC. As protein: CASSQDGTAFTYNEQFF.